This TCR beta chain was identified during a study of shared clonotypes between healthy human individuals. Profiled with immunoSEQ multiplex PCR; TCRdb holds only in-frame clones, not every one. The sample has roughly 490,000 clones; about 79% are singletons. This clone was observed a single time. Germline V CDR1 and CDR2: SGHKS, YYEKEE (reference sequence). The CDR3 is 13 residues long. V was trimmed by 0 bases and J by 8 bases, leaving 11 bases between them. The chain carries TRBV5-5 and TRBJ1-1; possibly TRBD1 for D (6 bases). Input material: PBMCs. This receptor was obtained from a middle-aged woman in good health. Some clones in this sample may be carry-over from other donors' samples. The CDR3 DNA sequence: TGTGCCAGCAGCTTGGCCCGGACAGCAGAAGCTTTCTTT. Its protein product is CASSLARTAEAFF.